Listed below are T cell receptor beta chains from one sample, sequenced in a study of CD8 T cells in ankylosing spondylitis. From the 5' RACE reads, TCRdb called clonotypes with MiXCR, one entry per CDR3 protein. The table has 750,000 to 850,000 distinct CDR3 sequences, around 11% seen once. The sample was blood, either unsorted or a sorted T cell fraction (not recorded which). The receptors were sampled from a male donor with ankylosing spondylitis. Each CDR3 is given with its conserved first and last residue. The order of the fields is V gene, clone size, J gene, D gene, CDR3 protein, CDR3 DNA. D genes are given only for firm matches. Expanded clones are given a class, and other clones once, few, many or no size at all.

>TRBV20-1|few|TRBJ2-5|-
CSAQLGLETQYF
TGCAGTGCCCAATTGGGGCTGGAGACCCAGTACTTC
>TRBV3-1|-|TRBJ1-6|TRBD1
CASSPAGGGSPLHF
TGTGCCAGCAGTCCCGCAGGGGGAGGATCACCCCTCCACTTT
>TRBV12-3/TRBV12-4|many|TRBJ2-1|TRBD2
CASSQAGGYNEQFF
TGTGCCAGCAGCCAAGCGGGGGGCTACAATGAGCAGTTCTTC
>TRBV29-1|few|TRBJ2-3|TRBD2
CSVALAGVSTDTQYF
TGCAGCGTTGCCCTAGCGGGGGTTAGCACAGATACGCAGTATTTT
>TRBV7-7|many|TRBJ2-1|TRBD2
CASSLTAGPYNEQFF
TGTGCTAGCAGCTTAACAGCGGGACCCTACAATGAGCAGTTCTTC
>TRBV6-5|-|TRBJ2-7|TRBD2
CASSYSGLASEQYF
TGTGCCAGCAGTTACAGCGGACTAGCTAGCGAGCAGTACTTC
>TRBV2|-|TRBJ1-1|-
CASSPSRAVEDFF
TGTGCCAGCAGCCCAAGTCGGGCGGTCGAGGATTTCTTT
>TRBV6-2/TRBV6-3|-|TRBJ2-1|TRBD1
CASSPTRQGVYNEQFF
TGTGCCAGCAGCCCCACCCGACAGGGGGTATACAATGAGCAGTTCTTC
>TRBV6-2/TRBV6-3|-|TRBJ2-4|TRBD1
CASRRQGADKNIQYF
TGTGCCAGCAGACGACAGGGGGCGGACAAAAACATTCAGTACTTC
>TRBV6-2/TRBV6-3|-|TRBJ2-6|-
CASSYVQSSLRANVLTF
TGTGCCAGCAGTTACGTACAGTCGTCTCTGAGGGCCAACGTCCTGACTTTC
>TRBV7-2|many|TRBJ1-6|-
CASSLAQGNSPLHF
TGTGCCAGCAGCTTAGCCCAGGGGAATTCACCCCTCCACTTT
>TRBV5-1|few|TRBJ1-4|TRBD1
CASSRLQGADEKLFF
TGCGCCAGCAGCCGCCTTCAGGGGGCGGACGAAAAACTGTTTTTT
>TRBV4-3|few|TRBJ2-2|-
CASSQQAVGELFF
TGCGCCAGCAGCCAACAGGCGGTCGGGGAGCTGTTTTTT
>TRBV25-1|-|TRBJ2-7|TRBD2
CASSPDTGGSYEQYF
TGTGCCAGCAGCCCCGACACGGGCGGGAGTTACGAGCAGTACTTC
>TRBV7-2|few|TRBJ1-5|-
CASSLVPHQPQHF
TGTGCCAGCAGCTTGGTCCCGCATCAGCCCCAGCATTTT
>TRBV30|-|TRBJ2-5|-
CAWSGPKETQYF
TGTGCCTGGAGTGGACCCAAAGAGACCCAGTACTTC
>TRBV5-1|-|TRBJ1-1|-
CASSLLEGNTEAFF
TGCGCCAGCAGCTTACTTGAGGGGAACACTGAAGCTTTCTTT
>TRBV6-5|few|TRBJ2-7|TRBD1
CASWTGGAEQYF
TGTGCCAGCTGGACAGGCGGTGCCGAGCAGTACTTC
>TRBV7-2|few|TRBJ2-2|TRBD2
CASSLGTSGSQLFF
TGTGCCAGCAGCCTCGGGACTAGCGGGAGTCAGCTGTTTTTT
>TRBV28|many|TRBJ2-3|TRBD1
CASSSQGAPKTDTQYF
TGTGCCAGCAGTTCTCAGGGGGCGCCCAAGACAGATACGCAGTATTTT
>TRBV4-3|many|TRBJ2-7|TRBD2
CASSQGRLATYEQYF
TGCGCCAGCAGCCAAGGGAGACTAGCGACCTACGAGCAGTACTTC
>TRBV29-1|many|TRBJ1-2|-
CSVSSGVNYGYTF
TGCAGCGTGAGTTCCGGAGTTAACTATGGCTACACCTTC
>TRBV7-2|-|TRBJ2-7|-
CASSLENGASYEQYF
TGTGCCAGCAGCTTGGAGAACGGAGCATCCTACGAGCAGTACTTC
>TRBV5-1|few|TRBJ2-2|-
CASSSSFGGASGELFF
TGCGCCAGCAGCTCGTCTTTCGGGGGCGCAAGCGGGGAGCTGTTTTTT
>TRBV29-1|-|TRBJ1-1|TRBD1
CSAGQGATEAFF
TGCAGCGCCGGACAGGGGGCCACTGAAGCTTTCTTT
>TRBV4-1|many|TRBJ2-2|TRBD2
CASSQAPLQRENTGELFF
TGCGCCAGCAGCCAAGCCCCATTACAGCGGGAGAACACCGGGGAGCTGTTTTTT
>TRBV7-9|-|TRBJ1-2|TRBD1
CASSYSGTGKYGYTF
TGTGCCAGCAGCTACTCCGGGACAGGAAAATATGGCTACACCTTC
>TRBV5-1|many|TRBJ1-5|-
CASSLGQDQPQHF
TGCGCCAGCAGCTTGGGCCAGGATCAGCCCCAGCATTTT
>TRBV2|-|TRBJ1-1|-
CASSFPTTRVADTEAFF
TGTGCCAGCAGCTTCCCCACCACTAGGGTCGCAGATACTGAAGCTTTCTTT
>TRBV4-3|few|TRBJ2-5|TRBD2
CASSRWGLEETQYF
TGCGCCAGCAGCCGATGGGGACTAGAAGAGACCCAGTACTTC
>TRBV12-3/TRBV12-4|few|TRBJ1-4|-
CASSLERGTDEKLFF
TGTGCCAGCAGTTTAGAGAGGGGCACAGATGAAAAACTGTTTTTT
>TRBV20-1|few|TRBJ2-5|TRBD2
CSARSGGETQYF
TGCAGTGCTCGGTCGGGGGGAGAGACCCAGTACTTC
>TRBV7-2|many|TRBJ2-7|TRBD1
CASSLRDREYEQYF
TGTGCCAGCAGCTTAAGGGACAGGGAGTACGAGCAGTACTTC
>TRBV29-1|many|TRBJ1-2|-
CSVGGADGYTF
TGCAGCGTAGGAGGGGCTGATGGCTACACCTTC
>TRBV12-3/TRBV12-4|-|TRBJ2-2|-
CASSFPWSTGELFF
TGTGCCAGCAGTTTCCCCTGGAGCACCGGGGAGCTGTTTTTT
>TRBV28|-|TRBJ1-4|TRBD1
CASRPQGPGIGEKLFF
TGTGCCAGCAGGCCACAGGGGCCAGGCATTGGTGAAAAACTGTTTTTT
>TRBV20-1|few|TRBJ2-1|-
CSAIGSSYNEQFF
TGCAGTGCTATCGGCAGCTCCTACAATGAGCAGTTCTTC
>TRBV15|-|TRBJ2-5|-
CATSRLASETQYF
TGTGCCACCAGCAGGCTAGCGTCGGAGACCCAGTACTTC
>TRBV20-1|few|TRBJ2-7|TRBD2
CSARGGGSGSLSYEQYF
TGCAGTGCTAGGGGAGGGGGAAGCGGGAGCCTTTCCTACGAGCAGTACTTC
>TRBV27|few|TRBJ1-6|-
CASSLMSSPLHF
TGTGCCAGCAGTTTAATGAGTTCACCCCTCCACTTT
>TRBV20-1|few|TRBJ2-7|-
CSARQDFSYEQYF
TGCAGTGCTAGGCAGGATTTCTCCTACGAGCAGTACTTC
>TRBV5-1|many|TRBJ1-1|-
CASSLGRGNTEAFF
TGCGCCAGCAGCTTGGGCAGGGGGAACACTGAAGCTTTCTTT
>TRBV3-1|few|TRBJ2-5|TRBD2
CASSQDGAGGRETQYF
TGTGCCAGCAGCCAAGATGGAGCGGGGGGCAGAGAGACCCAGTACTTC
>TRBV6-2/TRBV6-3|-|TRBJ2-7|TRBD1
CASSYSALAGTGGLEQYF
TGTGCCAGCAGTTACTCGGCCCTCGCCGGGACAGGGGGACTAGAGCAGTACTTC